One sample yielded the 6 T cell receptor beta chains listed below, sequenced in a study of cytomegalovirus exposure and HLA in healthy donors. PCR employed 60 Vbeta and 13 Jbeta primers. Produced via immunoSEQ multiplex PCR; TCRdb's table is partial and in-frame only. The sample lists 250,000 to 300,000 clones; 70% to 90% were seen once. Sequenced sample: PBMCs. These receptors came from a woman aged 35 to 49 in good health and CMV-seropositive.

This chain uses TRBV4-3 with TRBJ2-3; 8 bases agree with TRBD2. This CDR3 region has 15 residues. Germline V CDR1 and CDR2: LGHNA, YSLEER. The V gene end was trimmed by 3 bases and the J gene end by 4 bases; junction bases not matched to a gene: 6. CDR3 loop: CASSQAGTSPDTQYF. The CDR3 coding sequence is TGCGCCAGCAGCCAGGCCGGGACTAGTCCAGATACGCAGTATTTT.

This clone was observed a single time. The chain joins TRBV14 to TRBJ2-3, with D tentatively TRBD1 (5 bases). With 0 bases removed from V and 8 bases from J, the gap between germline ends came to 21 bases. This CDR3 spans 17 amino acids. Germline values: CDR1 SGHDN, CDR2 FVKESK. The CDR3 DNA reads TGTGCCAGCAGCCAAGACAGGTGGACATATCCCCTGGGTACGCAGTATTTT. Protein product: CASSQDRWTYPLGTQYF.

The V call is TRBV9, the J call TRBJ2-7; a weak D match, TRBD2 (6 bases). V lost 0 bases and J 6 bases, leaving 19 bases between the germline ends. Germline V gene lookup returns CDR1 SGDLS and CDR2 YYNGEE. The CDR3 is 16 residues long. CDR3 amino acids: CASSVGVADQGLEQYF. Written as DNA, the CDR3 is TGTGCCAGCAGCGTAGGGGTCGCAGACCAGGGACTCGAGCAGTACTTC.

V usage is TRBV29-1 and J usage is TRBJ2-2, with 10 positions matching TRBD2. Germline CDR1 and CDR2: SQVTM and ANQGSEA. CDR3 size: 16 residues. Trimming took 5 bases from V and 0 from J; bases not matched to a gene: 6. The DNA of the CDR3 is TGCAGCGTTCTCGAGGGGACTAGCGCGAACACCGGGGAGCTGTTTTTT. Its protein is CSVLEGTSANTGELFF.

V gene TRBV7-7 combines with J gene TRBJ2-1; the match to TRBD2 covers 13 bases. The V and J ends lost 5 bases and 2 bases, in that order; junction bases with no gene match: 3. The CDR3 spans 16 residues. The germline CDR1 and CDR2 sequences are SSHAT and FNYEAQ (reference sequence). CDR3 bases: TGTGCCAGCAGCGCGACTAGCGGGAGGACCTACAATGAGCAGTTCTTC. It yields the protein CASSATSGRTYNEQFF.

The V gene is TRBV7-9, the J gene TRBJ1-1; D is undetermined. There are 14 residues in the CDR3. Trimming left V 5 bases short and J 0 bases short, with 10 bases between. Germline CDR1 reads SEHNR; CDR2 reads FQNEAQ (reference sequence). For the CDR3, the DNA is TGTGCCAGCAGCCATGGTGGAGTGAACACTGAAGCTTTCTTT. This codes for CASSHGGVNTEAFF. Filled out from reference TRBV7-9 and TRBJ1-1, the complete variable domain reads DTGVSQNPRHKITKRGQNVTFRCDPISEHNRLYWYRQTLGQGPEFLTYFQNEAQLEKSRLLSDRFSAERPKGSFSTLEIQRTEQGDSAMYLCASSHGGVNTEAFFGQGTRLTVV.